The rows below give T cell receptor beta chains drawn from one sample of a study of shared clonotypes between healthy human individuals. Sequencing was performed with immunoSEQ multiplex PCR; in TCRdb, only in-frame clones are kept and a portion is missing. Found here are about 500,000 clones, more than 70% of them singletons; the top ten hold 12%. Sequencing input: PBMCs. All receptors derive from a woman aged 40-49 years in good health. Some clones in this sample may be carry-over from other donors' samples. Both conserved end residues are part of each CDR3. Fields, in order: J gene, V gene, D gene, clone size, CDR3 DNA, CDR3 protein. The D gene is left open where the match is weak. Clone size, where shown, is once, few, many, or a class for clones that have expanded.

TRBJ1-2	TRBV4-1	.	.	TGCGCCAGCAGCCAAACCGGGACCCTTAACTATGGCTACACCTTC	CASSQTGTLNYGYTF
TRBJ1-2	TRBV7-3	.	.	TGTGCCAGCAGCTCCAAGAGTTATGGCTACACCTTC	CASSSKSYGYTF
TRBJ2-1	TRBV7-9	.	.	TGTGCCAGCAGCCCAGGGGCTAGTTTTGTCCTCGATGAGCAGTTCTTC	CASSPGASFVLDEQFF
TRBJ2-7	TRBV20-1	.	.	TGCAGTGCGAGAACAGCTTACGAGCAGTACTTC	CSARTAYEQYF
TRBJ2-7	TRBV5-1	.	.	TGCGCCAGCAGCTTGCTGAAAGGGGGTCCCAGCTCCTACGAGCAGTACTTC	CASSLLKGGPSSYEQYF
TRBJ2-5	TRBV30	.	.	TGTGCCTGGACCCCAAGTTGGGGGGCTCGGGAGACCCAGTACTTC	CAWTPSWGARETQYF
TRBJ2-6	TRBV5-1	.	.	TGCGCCAGCAGCTTGAGGGGCGGCTCTGGGGCCAACGTCCTGACTTTC	CASSLRGGSGANVLTF
TRBJ2-5	TRBV5-1	.	.	TGCGCCAGCAGTCAAGGACAGCACCAAGAGACCCAGTACTTC	CASSQGQHQETQYF
TRBJ2-1	TRBV7-8	.	.	TGTGCCAGCAGCTTAGATGAACTCGGAACCTACAATGAGCAGTTCTTC	CASSLDELGTYNEQFF
TRBJ2-7	TRBV9	TRBD1	.	TGTGCCAGCAGCCCCATACCGGGACAGGGGACTCACGAGCAGTACTTC	CASSPIPGQGTHEQYF
TRBJ1-3	TRBV28	.	few	TGTGCCAGCAGTTTACCCCAGGGCTACTCTGGAAACACCATATATTTT	CASSLPQGYSGNTIYF
TRBJ2-7	TRBV10-3	TRBD2	.	TGTGCCATCAGTGGGGGACTAGCGGGAGGCGAGCAGTACTTC	CAISGGLAGGEQYF
TRBJ1-3	TRBV5-1	.	.	TGCGCCAGCACCGTAGGGCAAGGAAACACCATATATTTT	CASTVGQGNTIYF
TRBJ2-7	TRBV10-3	.	.	TGTGCCATCAGTGACCCAGCCTCCAAGACCTACGAGCAGTACTTC	CAISDPASKTYEQYF
TRBJ2-5	TRBV5-1	TRBD2	.	TGCGCCAGCAGCTTGGAAGTTGCGGGAGACCTGTGGACCCAGTACTTC	CASSLEVAGDLWTQYF
TRBJ1-5	TRBV4-2	.	.	TGTGCCAGCAGCCTGGGTCACGGGGCCACTCAGCCCCAGCATTTT	CASSLGHGATQPQHF
TRBJ2-7	TRBV5-1	.	.	TGCGCCAGCAGCTTGGGCGGAAGCTCCTACGAGCAGTACTTC	CASSLGGSSYEQYF
TRBJ2-7	TRBV28	.	.	TGTGCCAGCAGTTTAGGGGACGCGGGACTCTCCTACGAGCAGTACTTC	CASSLGDAGLSYEQYF
TRBJ2-2	TRBV7-8	TRBD2	.	TGTGCCAGTCGGGGGGGTGCTAGGGCGGTTACCGGGGAGCTGTTTTTT	CASRGGARAVTGELFF
TRBJ1-4	TRBV4-1	TRBD1	.	TGCGCCAGCAGCCCGGGACAGAAGACAACTAATGAAAAACTGTTTTTT	CASSPGQKTTNEKLFF
TRBJ2-7	TRBV6-1	.	.	TGTGCCAGTGGAAGGGAGTACGAGCAGTACTTC	CASGREYEQYF
TRBJ2-7	TRBV19	TRBD1	few	TGTGCCAGTAGTAGGACAGGGACCTACGAGCAGTACTTC	CASSRTGTYEQYF
TRBJ1-4	TRBV4-2	TRBD1	.	TGTGCCAGCAGCGCACAGGGGATCGATGAAAAACTGTTTTTT	CASSAQGIDEKLFF
TRBJ2-7	TRBV7-7	TRBD1	.	TGTGCCAGCAGCTCCCGGGACAGGGAGATCTACGAGCAGTACTTC	CASSSRDREIYEQYF
TRBJ1-2	TRBV30	.	.	TGTGCCCGAAAGGTGGGGGCCGATGGCTACACCTTC	CARKVGADGYTF
TRBJ2-2	TRBV5-5	.	once	TGTGCCAGCAGCGCATACCACCCAGGCATCTGGGCCGGGGAGCTGTTTTTT	CASSAYHPGIWAGELFF
TRBJ2-7	TRBV16	.	.	TGTGCCAGCAGCCAATCTGGCTACGAGCAGTACTTC	CASSQSGYEQYF
TRBJ1-2	TRBV5-5	TRBD1	few	TGTGCCAGCAGCTTGGAAAGGGACAGCTATGGCTACACCTTC	CASSLERDSYGYTF
TRBJ2-1	TRBV7-2	.	.	TGTGCCAGCAGCTTAGTTTGGGTGCTAGCCGATGAGCAGTTCTTC	CASSLVWVLADEQFF
TRBJ1-1	TRBV9	.	.	TGTGCCAGCAGCGTATCCGGGGGTAACACTGAAGCTTTCTTT	CASSVSGGNTEAFF
TRBJ2-1	TRBV29-1	.	.	TGCAGCGTTGTATGGGCAAATAATGAGCAGTTCTTC	CSVVWANNEQFF
TRBJ2-7	TRBV27	.	.	TGTGCCAGCAGTTCCCTACAGGGGAGGAGGCTAGCGCGCTCCTACGAGCAGTACTTC	CASSSLQGRRLARSYEQYF